The clone carrying this T cell receptor (beta chain) was recorded a few times. What it recognizes is unknown. These data belong to a study of cytomegalovirus exposure and HLA in healthy donors. Study results and limitations: Later genetic work tied a missense DCLRE1C variant to beta-chain V and J trimming.

Each donor's status was that of a healthy bone marrow donor. The CDR3 runs 17 residues. V dropped 4 bases and J dropped 7; count of bases not matched to a gene: 11. The germline V gene has CDR1 MNHGY and CDR2 SAAAGT. The PCR used 60 Vbeta and 13 Jbeta primers. Clones were read by immunoSEQ multiplex PCR, and TCRdb kept only the in-frame ones, dropping some. The sample gives about 140,000 clones, about two thirds of which show up once; approximately 4.2% is in the top ten. This clonotype was obtained from a man in his forties or fifties in good health and CMV-seropositive. The chain uses TRBV6-8 and TRBJ1-4, with 11 bases that match TRBD1. The sequenced sample consisted of PBMCs. CDR3 in DNA: TGTGCCAGCAGTTTTCCCGGGACAGGGGGAGTGTGTGAAAAACTGTTTTTT. This gives the protein CASSFPGTGGVCEKLFF.